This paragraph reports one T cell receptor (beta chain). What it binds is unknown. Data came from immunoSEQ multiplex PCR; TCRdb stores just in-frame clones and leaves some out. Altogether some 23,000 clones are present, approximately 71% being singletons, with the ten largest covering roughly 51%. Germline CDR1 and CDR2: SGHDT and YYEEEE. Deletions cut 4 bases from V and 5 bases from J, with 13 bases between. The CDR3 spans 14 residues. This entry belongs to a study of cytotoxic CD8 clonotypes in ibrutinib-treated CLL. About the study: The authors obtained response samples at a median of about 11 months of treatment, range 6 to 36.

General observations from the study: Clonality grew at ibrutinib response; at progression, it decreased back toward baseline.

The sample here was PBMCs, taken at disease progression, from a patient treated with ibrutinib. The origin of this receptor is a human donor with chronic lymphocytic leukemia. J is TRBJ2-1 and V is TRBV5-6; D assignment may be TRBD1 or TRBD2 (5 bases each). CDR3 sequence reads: CASSVNGAHNEQFF. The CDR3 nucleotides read TGTGCCAGCAGCGTAAACGGGGCACACAATGAGCAGTTCTTC. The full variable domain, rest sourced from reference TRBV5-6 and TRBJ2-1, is DAGVTQSPTHLIKTRGQQVTLRCSPKSGHDTVSWYQQALGQGPQFIFQYYEEEERQRGNFPDRFSGHQFPNYSSELNVNALLLGDSALYLCASSVNGAHNEQFFGPGTRLTVL.